This TCR beta chain was identified during a study of T cells in Graves' hyperthyroidism and ophthalmopathy (dated by TCRdb to between 2017 and 2020). Study-level background: Peripheral blood samples were taken at the time of initial diagnosis, prior to any treatment. In addition, the study compared T-cell repertoires in thyroid tissue and in blood from five or six Graves' hyperthyroidism patients. For training and testing, the 80 to 100 patients in the discovery cohort were randomly divided in a 7:3 ratio. TCR Vbeta CDR3 sequencing of some 140 peripheral blood samples (43 ophthalmopathy, roughly 74 hyperthyroidism and some 17 progressor patients) is reported in the paper. Whether ophthalmopathy could be predicted prospectively was tested in an independent validation cohort made up of 18 to 20 hyperthyroidism patients plus 17 patients who later progressed to ophthalmopathy. TCR V-J signatures able to tell the groups apart were searched for in a discovery cohort of 90 to 100 patients, of whom fewer than 45 had Graves' ophthalmopathy and about 60 had stable Graves' hyperthyroidism. After sampling, hyperthyroidism patients received methimazole starting at 30 mg daily, and ophthalmopathy patients received high-dose intravenous methylprednisolone.

The TCR beta CDR3 regions were amplified from the RNA transcripts. The first round of RT-PCR for the TCR CDR3 was performed with the HTBI primer set and the Qiagen OneStep RT-PCR kit. A second multiplex PCR round built the libraries, followed by size selection and purification. The libraries were sequenced on an Illumina HiSeq2000 using paired-end 100 bp reads. Per the source publication's procedure: SOAPnuke was used to process the raw data, removing reads that contained adapters or uncalled bases, had a mean Phred below 15, or lacked an exact match to the constant primer or identifier. High-quality paired reads were merged using COPE v1.2.5, and each unique nucleotide sequence was defined as a clonotype. MiTCR v1.1 was used to align the clonotypes against IMGT TRBV, TRBD and TRBJ reference segments. Analysis was restricted to V-J combinations with a frequency above 0.0001, which covered roughly 99% of repertoires. The TCS score was defined as the ratio of F50 (clonal expansion) to E x V (chaos), calculated using BLOSUM62-based TCRdist between CDR3 peptides within each V-J. Welch's t-statistics and random forest reduced some 510 V-J features to 13, which were used in a naive Bayes classifier (R e1071). TCRdb reprocessing: public reads trimmed at Q25 with fastp, clones called with MiXCR, in-frame beta chains kept. Rows matching on CDR3 protein sequence are summarized as one entry with the most common DNA and genes. The V and J calls, along with clone size, are taken from TCRdb and not from the paper's own processing. This sample gives around 300,000 distinct CDR3 sequences in total; about 14% of them show up just once. Approximately 8.6% of the sample comes from the top ten.

This clonotype was detected ten times or more. Its antigen remains unidentified. No quality values exist for individual bases; no much larger clone is one base distant. Hyperthyroidism patients were newly diagnosed, with disease duration under 2 months, and aged 18 to 65 years. Patients with uncontrolled infections, other autoimmune diseases, pregnancy or lactation were excluded. Diagnoses were based on clinical symptoms, serum thyroxine and TRAb, thyroid ultrasound and orbital computed tomography. For progressor patients, blood was drawn at the first diagnosis of hyperthyroidism, before any ophthalmopathy symptoms had appeared. PBMCs were separated from approximately 10 ml of fresh peripheral blood using Ficoll-Paque density gradient centrifugation. Patients classed as progressors first received a Graves' hyperthyroidism diagnosis and then went on to develop ophthalmopathy during follow-up. Total RNA was extracted using Trizol reagent, and RNA quality was assessed on an Agilent 2100 Bioanalyzer.

From its cysteine to its phenylalanine, the CDR3 spans 15 amino acids. The kept DNA is CDR3 alone, 45 bases in frame from the first base. V gives up 4 bases and J gives up 0 bases, and the segment between their germline ends measures 10 bases. The CDR1 and CDR2 encoded by the germline V gene (reference sequence) are SEHNR and FQNEAQ. What the authors observed across the whole study: In validation, the model predicted progression to ophthalmopathy a median of roughly 6.2 months before onset, with roughly 70% sensitivity and roughly 79% specificity. In cross-validation, a model built on a 13 V-J signature told ophthalmopathy apart from stable hyperthyroidism with 87.88% sensitivity and roughly 81% specificity, and in testing the same model reached 80%/75%. Most expanded thyroid clonotypes (frequency above 0.001) were also detected in blood, suggesting blood repertoires may reflect thyroid immune responses. Sample size was not statistically predetermined, and blinding of investigators to group allocation was not performed.

The chain couples TRBV7-9 to TRBJ2-4; a confident D gene designation cannot be given. The clonotype comes from a woman in her 30s with Graves' hyperthyroidism that later progressed to Graves' ophthalmopathy. Source material: blood. This receptor has the CDR3 CASSSANLAKNIQYF. The sequence in DNA is TGTGCCAGCAGCTCCGCCAACTTAGCCAAAAACATTCAGTACTTC.